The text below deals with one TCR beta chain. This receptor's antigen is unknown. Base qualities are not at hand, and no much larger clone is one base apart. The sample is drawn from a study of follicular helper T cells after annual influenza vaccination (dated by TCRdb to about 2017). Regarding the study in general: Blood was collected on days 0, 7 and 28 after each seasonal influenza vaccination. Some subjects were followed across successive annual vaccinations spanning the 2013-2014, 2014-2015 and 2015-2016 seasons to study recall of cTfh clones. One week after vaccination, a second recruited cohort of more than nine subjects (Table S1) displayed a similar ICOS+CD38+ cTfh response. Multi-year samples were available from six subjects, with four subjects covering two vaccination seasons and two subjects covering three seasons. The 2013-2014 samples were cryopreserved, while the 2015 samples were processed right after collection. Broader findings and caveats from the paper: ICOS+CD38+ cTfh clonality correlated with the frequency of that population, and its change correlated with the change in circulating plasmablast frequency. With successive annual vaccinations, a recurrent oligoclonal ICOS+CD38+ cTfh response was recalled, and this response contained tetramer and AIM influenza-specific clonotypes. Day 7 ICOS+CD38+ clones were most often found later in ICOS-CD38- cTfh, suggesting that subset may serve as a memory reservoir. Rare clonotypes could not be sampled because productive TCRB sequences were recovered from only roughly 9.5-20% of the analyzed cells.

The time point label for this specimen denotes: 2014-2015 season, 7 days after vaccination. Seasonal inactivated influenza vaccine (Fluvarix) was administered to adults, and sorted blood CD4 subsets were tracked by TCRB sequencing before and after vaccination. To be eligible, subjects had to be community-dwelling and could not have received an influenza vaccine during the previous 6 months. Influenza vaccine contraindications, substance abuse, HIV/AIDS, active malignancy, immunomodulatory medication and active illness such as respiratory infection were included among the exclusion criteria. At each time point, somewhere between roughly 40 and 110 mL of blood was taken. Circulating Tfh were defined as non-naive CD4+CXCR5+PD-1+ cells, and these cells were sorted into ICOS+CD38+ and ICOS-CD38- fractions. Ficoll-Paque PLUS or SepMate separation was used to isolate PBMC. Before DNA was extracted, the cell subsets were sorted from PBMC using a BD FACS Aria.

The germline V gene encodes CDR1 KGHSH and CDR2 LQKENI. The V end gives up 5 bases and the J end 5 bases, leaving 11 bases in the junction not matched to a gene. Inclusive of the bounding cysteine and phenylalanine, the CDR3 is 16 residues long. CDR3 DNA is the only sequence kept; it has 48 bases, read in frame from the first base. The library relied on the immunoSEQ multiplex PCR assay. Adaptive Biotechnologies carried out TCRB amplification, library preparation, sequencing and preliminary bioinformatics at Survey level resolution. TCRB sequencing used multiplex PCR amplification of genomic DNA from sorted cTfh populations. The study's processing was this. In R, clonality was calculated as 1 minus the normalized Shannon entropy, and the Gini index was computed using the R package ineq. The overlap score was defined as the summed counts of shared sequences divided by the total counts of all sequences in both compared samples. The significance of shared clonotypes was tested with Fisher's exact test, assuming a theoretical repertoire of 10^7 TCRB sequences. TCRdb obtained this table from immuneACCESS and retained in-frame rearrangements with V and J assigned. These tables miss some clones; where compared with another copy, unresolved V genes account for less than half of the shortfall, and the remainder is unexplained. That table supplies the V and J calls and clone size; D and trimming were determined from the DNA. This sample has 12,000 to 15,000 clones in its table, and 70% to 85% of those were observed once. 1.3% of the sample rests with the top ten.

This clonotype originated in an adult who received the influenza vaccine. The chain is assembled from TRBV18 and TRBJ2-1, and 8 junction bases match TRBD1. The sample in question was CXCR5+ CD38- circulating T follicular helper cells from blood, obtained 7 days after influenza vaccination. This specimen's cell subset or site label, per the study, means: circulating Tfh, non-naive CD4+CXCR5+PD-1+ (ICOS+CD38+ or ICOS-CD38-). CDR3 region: CASSSTPGTGHNEQFF. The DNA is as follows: TGTGCCAGCTCATCCACCCCCGGGACAGGACACAATGAGCAGTTCTTC.